Listed here are 17 T cell receptor beta chains from one sample, sequenced in a study of T cells in Graves' hyperthyroidism and ophthalmopathy. The CDR3 regions of TCR beta were amplified from RNA transcripts. HTBI primers were used for first-round RT-PCR of the TCR CDR3. MiXCR was run by TCRdb on the multiplex PCR reads, yielding one entry per CDR3 protein. The sample shows around 690,000 distinct CDR3 sequences, around 20% of them seen only once. Input material: blood. The receptors originated from a man younger than 45 with Graves' ophthalmopathy.

This clonotype was seen many times. The chain couples TRBV20-1 to TRBJ1-5; no definite D call. V was pared by 4 bases and J by 4 bases, with 14 bases between. CDR1 DFQATT and CDR2 SNEGSKA come from the germline V gene (reference sequence). The CDR3 sequence is 14 residues long. The CDR3 DNA reads TGCAGTGCTAACCCCCAAGGGTTTAATCAGCCCCAGCATTTT. Residues: CSANPQGFNQPQHF.

At least ten counts were recorded for this clonotype. The chain joins TRBV11-2 to TRBJ1-2, with D possibly being TRBD1 (5 bases). In germline, CDR1 is SGHAT, CDR2 FQNNGV. This CDR3 region has 17 residues. Trimming took off 4 bases at V and 0 bases at J, with 18 bases between the two ends. The CDR3 region is CASSSSYGAGANYGYTF. The DNA for the CDR3 is TGTGCCAGCAGCTCCAGTTACGGGGCGGGGGCTAACTATGGCTACACCTTC. The full variable domain, completed using reference TRBV11-2 and TRBJ1-2, is EAGVAQSPRYKIIEKRQSVAFWCNPISGHATLYWYQQILGQGPKLLIQFQNNGVVDDSQLPKDRFSAERLKGVDSTLKIQPAKLEDSAVYLCASSSSYGAGANYGYTFGSGTRLTVV.

As regards this clonotype: Since a much larger clone is just one base distant, this may be a read error. The V and J genes are TRBV28 and TRBJ2-1; D unresolved. CDR3 length: 16 residues. Per the germline V gene, CDR1 is MDHEN and CDR2 is SYDVKM. Trimming left V 2 bases short and J 2 bases short, with 13 bases between. Here the CDR3 reads CASSLIVGSPYNEQFF. For the CDR3, the DNA is TGTGCCAGCAGTTTAATCGTCGGTAGTCCCTACAATGAGCAGTTCTTC.

This clonotype was observed many times. The V call is TRBV5-1, the J call TRBJ2-7; D is undetermined. The V end lost 0 bases, the J end lost 6 bases, and 13 bases lay between the germline ends. The V gene's germline CDR1 is SGHRS and CDR2 YFSETQ. The CDR3 contains 14 residues. CDR3 sequence: CASSLDHDLGEQYF. The DNA of the CDR3 is TGCGCCAGCAGCTTGGATCACGATTTAGGCGAGCAGTACTTC.

DNA of the CDR3: TGTGCCAGCAGTTACAGCACGACAGGGGGCAAGTATGGCTACACCTTC. Encoded protein: CASSYSTTGGKYGYTF. The chain carries TRBV6-2 or TRBV6-3 and TRBJ1-2, with 10 nucleotides matching TRBD1. The CDR3 consists of 16 residues. The junction had 8 bases not matched to a gene; V was cut back by 2 bases and J by 5 bases. CDR1 MNHEY and CDR2 SVGEGT come from the germline V gene.

The chain has TRBV6-1 and TRBJ2-5, with D perhaps TRBD2 (6 bases). The CDR3 consists of 13 residues. From germline, CDR1 is MNHNS and CDR2 SASEGT. The V and J ends lost 5 bases and 4 bases respectively, with 11 bases between them. The CDR3 protein is CASSYMGGETQYF. For the CDR3, the DNA is TGTGCCAGCAGTTATATGGGAGGAGAGACCCAGTACTTC.

V and J are TRBV5-1 and TRBJ2-1, with D possibly being TRBD2 (5 bases). The CDR3 spans 16 residues. The germline gives CDR1 SGHRS, CDR2 YFSETQ. V lost 0 bases to trimming and J lost 8 bases, with 18 bases between them. The CDR3 sequence is CASSLAEPGSADEQFF. The DNA for the CDR3 is TGCGCCAGCAGCTTGGCGGAGCCGGGATCGGCCGATGAGCAGTTCTTC.

The rearrangement links TRBV7-2 to TRBJ1-3; TRBD1 might be the D (5 bases). Deletions cut 3 bases from V and 0 bases from J, with 15 bases between. Germline assignment: CDR1 SGHTA and CDR2 FQGNSA. This CDR3 spans 17 amino acids. The CDR3 is CASSLRGGSSSGNTIYF. The CDR3, as DNA: TGTGCCAGCAGCTTGAGGGGAGGTAGCAGCTCTGGAAACACCATATATTTT.

This clonotype turned up a few times. The rearrangement uses TRBV6-2 or TRBV6-3 and TRBJ2-4, with 14 bases fitting TRBD2. Germline V gives CDR1 MNHEY, CDR2 SVGEGT. The CDR3 totals 19 residues. The trim removed 2 bases at V and 2 bases at J, leaving 8 bases unmatched. The CDR3 DNA reads TGTGCCAGCAGTTACCCGGGACTAGCGGGAGTTGGGTCCAAAAACATTCAGTACTTC. Its translation: CASSYPGLAGVGSKNIQYF.

This clonotype was picked up a small number of times. This rearrangement joins TRBV7-9 to TRBJ1-1; a weak D match, TRBD1 (5 bases). V lost 3 bases and J lost 4, with 12 bases in between. The germline gives CDR1 SEHNR, CDR2 FQNEAQ (reference sequence). The CDR3 extends over 14 amino acids. CDR3 protein: CASSLEVGTTEAFF. The CDR3, as DNA: TGTGCCAGCAGCTTGGAAGTGGGGACCACTGAAGCTTTCTTT.

J is TRBJ1-5 and V is TRBV2, with 8 bases that match TRBD1. The CDR3 length is 14 residues. The junction had 7 bases not matched to a gene; V was cut back by 5 bases and J by 7 bases. Germline CDR1 SNHLY, CDR2 FYNNEI. Here the CDR3 DNA reads TGTGCCAGCAGTTACGACAGGGGAGGCCAGCCCCAGCATTTT. It specifies CASSYDRGGQPQHF.

This clonotype was picked up a small number of times. The rearrangement links TRBV6-2 or TRBV6-3 to TRBJ2-5; TRBD2 matches at 15 bases. Germline CDR1 and CDR2: MNHEY and SVGEGT. This CDR3 is 15 amino acids long. V trimming: 6 bases; J trimming: 5 bases; junction bases outside the gene matches: 4. In DNA, the CDR3 is TGTGCCAGCAGCGGACTAGCGGGAGGGTCGGAGACCCAGTACTTC. Translated: CASSGLAGGSETQYF.

V usage is TRBV20-1 and J usage is TRBJ1-5, with TRBD1 as a possible D gene (5 bases). Germline lookup yields CDR1 DFQATT and CDR2 SNEGSKA (reference sequence). The V gene lost 5 bases and the J gene lost 5 bases, with 10 bases spanning the gap. This CDR3 contains 12 residues. The CDR3, as DNA: TGCAGTGCTGGTGCGGGGGATCAGCCCCAGCATTTT. This gives the protein CSAGAGDQPQHF.

V and J are TRBV6-2 or TRBV6-3 and TRBJ2-7, with TRBD1 identical over 8 bases. V dropped 7 bases and J dropped 0; count of bases not matched to a gene: 5. Germline assignment: CDR1 MNHEY and CDR2 SVGEGT. The CDR3 spans 14 residues. CDR3 in DNA: TGTGCCAGCAAATACAGGGGGAGCTCCTACGAGCAGTACTTC. Translating gives CASKYRGSSYEQYF.

The V and J genes are TRBV5-8 and TRBJ1-6; 7 nucleotides agree with TRBD1. The CDR3 is 15 residues long. The J segment lost 14 bases and the V segment lost 3 bases, leaving 14 bases of the junction unmatched. The germline V gene has CDR1 SGHTS and CDR2 YDEGEE. The CDR3 region has the DNA TGTGCCAGCAGCTCACGGACAGGCGGCCAGTGGGCCCTCCACTTT. This gives the protein CASSSRTGGQWALHF. Together with reference TRBV5-8 and TRBJ1-6, the CDR3 gives the full variable domain: EAGVTQSPTHLIKTRGQQATLRCSPISGHTSVYWYQQALGLGLQFLLWYDEGEERNRGNFPPRFSGRQFPNYSSELNVNALELEDSALYLCASSSRTGGQWALHFGNGTRLTVT.

This clonotype was seen many times. The gene calls are TRBV20-1 and TRBJ2-7; TRBD2 matches 8 bases. The germline CDR1 and CDR2 sequences are DFQATT and SNEGSKA (reference sequence). The ends lost 2 bases at V and 6 bases at J; junction bases unmatched: 9. This CDR3 has 14 residues. DNA for the CDR3: TGCAGTGCTAGAAAAGCGGGAGTTGCCCCCGAGCAGTACTTC. This translates into CSARKAGVAPEQYF.

The V gene is TRBV7-6, the J gene TRBJ2-2, with a possible D match to TRBD1 (6 bases). CDR1 and CDR2 (germline): SGHVS, FNYEAQ. CDR3 length: 16 residues. Between the trimmed V and J ends, which lost 4 bases and 6 bases, there was a span of 18 bases. The CDR3 region is CASSSVQGDEAGELFF. The CDR3, as DNA: TGTGCCAGCAGCTCGGTACAGGGCGACGAGGCCGGGGAGCTGTTTTTT.